This T cell receptor (beta chain) was obtained from a study of beta chain features in type 1 diabetes. Study results and caveats: Sampled from patients, naive, central memory and Treg TCRB repertoires appeared more similar than those sampled from healthy donors. A potential PCR bias toward shorter templates would be equal in patient and control samples. Cells that show high TCR expression could be over-represented by cDNA sequencing. When Type 1 diabetes patients were examined, their TCRB CDR3s proved moderately but significantly shorter in all four CD4+ subsets.

The V and J ends lost 6 bases and 5 bases respectively, with 8 bases between them. Germline CDR1 is MDHEN and CDR2 is SYDVKM. This CDR3 region has 12 residues. Turning to this clone: Its antigen is still unknown.

Sorting that relied on CD45RO/CCR7/CD25/CD127/CD95/CD27 yielded CD4+ naive, central memory, regulatory and stem cell-like memory cells. Expressed TCRB transcripts were sequenced because the isolated RNA had all been reverse transcribed beforehand. TCRdb's copy holds only in-frame clones and misses some; the assay was immunoSEQ multiplex PCR. This table has 600,000 or so clones, roughly 12% appearing once. This receptor was obtained from a man aged 25 to 40 with type 1 diabetes. Sequences were obtained from naive CD4+ T cells from blood. The V call is TRBV28, the J call TRBJ2-1; D not certain. DNA of the CDR3: TGTGCCAGCAGCCTGGTTCACAATGAGCAGTTCTTC. It translates to CASSLVHNEQFF.